This passage covers 5 T cell receptor beta chains from one sample sequenced in a study of OX40 agonist ivuxolimab in advanced cancers. Receptor amplification or capture employed the immunoSEQ multiplex PCR assay. The table comes from immuneACCESS by way of TCRdb, which keeps in-frame sequences with V and J called. Part of the clones is missing from these tables; in studies checked, under half for an unresolved V gene and the rest for unknown reasons. The sample includes some 76,000 clones, with roughly nine tenths observed a single time. 0.7% to 0.9% of the sample goes to the ten largest clones. The source was CD4+ or CD8+ T cells sorted from blood, collected in a trial of the OX40 agonist ivuxolimab. These receptors all come from an adult with an advanced solid tumor such as melanoma, head and neck, liver or kidney cancer.

This clone was seen more than once but under ten times. The chain combines TRBV10-2 with TRBJ2-1, with 8 bases identical to TRBD1. CDR3 size: 11 residues. The ends lost 5 bases at V and 10 bases at J; junction bases unmatched: 1. Per germline, CDR1 WSHSY and CDR2 SAAADI. The CDR3 here is CASSQGAEQFF. The CDR3 DNA is TGCGCCAGCAGTCAGGGGGCCGAGCAGTTCTTC.

V is TRBV11-3 and J is TRBJ2-3; 14 nucleotides align to TRBD2. The V segment lost 4 bases and the J segment 4 bases; nucleotides outside the gene matches: 4. The CDR3 has 16 residues. Germline CDR1 reads SGHNT; CDR2 reads YENEEA. CDR3 sequence reads: CASSSGTSGSADTQYF. The DNA of the CDR3 is TGTGCCAGCAGCTCCGGGACTAGCGGGAGCGCAGATACGCAGTATTTT. The full variable domain, completed using reference TRBV11-3 and TRBJ2-3, is EAGVVQSPRYKIIEKKQPVAFWCNPISGHNTLYWYLQNLGQGPELLIRYENEEAVDDSQLPKDRFSAERLKGVDSTLKIQPAELGDSAVYLCASSSGTSGSADTQYFGPGTRLTVL.

The chain has TRBV15 and TRBJ1-2, with D possibly matching TRBD1 (5 bases). Trimming cost V 0 bases and J 5 bases, with 13 bases left between them. This CDR3 is built from 15 residues. Germline lookup yields CDR1 LNHNV and CDR2 YYDKDF (reference sequence). In DNA form, the CDR3 reads TGTGCCACCAGCAGAGAGGGGGAGCCATTTTATGGCTACACCTTC. It yields the protein CATSREGEPFYGYTF.

This clone was seen more than once but under ten times. This chain links TRBV29-1 with TRBJ2-1, with TRBD1 identical over 8 bases. This CDR3 is built from 10 residues. The germline V gene has CDR1 SQVTM and CDR2 ANQGSEA. J lost 12 bases, V lost 4 bases, and 2 bases had no gene match. The chain's CDR3 is CSVADRVQFF. CDR3 coding DNA: TGCAGCGTTGCGGACAGGGTGCAGTTCTTC.

The chain links TRBV7-6 to TRBJ2-7; D is ambiguous. The germline V and J ends were trimmed by 4 bases and 3 bases, with 4 bases remaining between them. CDR1 is SGHVS and CDR2 is FNYEAQ in the germline V gene. The CDR3 runs to 11 residues. In DNA form, the CDR3 reads TGTGCCAGCAGCTCCTACTACGAGCAGTACTTC. Residues: CASSSYYEQYF.